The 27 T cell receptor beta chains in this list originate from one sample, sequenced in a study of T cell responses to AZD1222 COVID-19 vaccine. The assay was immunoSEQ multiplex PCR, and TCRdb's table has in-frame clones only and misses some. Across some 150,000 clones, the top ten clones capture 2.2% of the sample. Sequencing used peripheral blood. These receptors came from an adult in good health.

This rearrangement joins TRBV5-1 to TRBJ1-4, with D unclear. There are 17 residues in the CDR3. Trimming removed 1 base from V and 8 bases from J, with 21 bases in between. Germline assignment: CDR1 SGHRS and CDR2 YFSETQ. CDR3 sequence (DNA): TGCGCCAGCAGCTTGTCATCCCGGGGTCAGGTCATGGAAAAACTGTTTTTT. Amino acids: CASSLSSRGQVMEKLFF.

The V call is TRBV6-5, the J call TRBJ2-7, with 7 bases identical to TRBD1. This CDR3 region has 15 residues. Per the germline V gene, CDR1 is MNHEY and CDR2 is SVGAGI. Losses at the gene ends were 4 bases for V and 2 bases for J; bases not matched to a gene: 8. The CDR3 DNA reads TGTGCCAGCAGTTCTATGGACAGGCAACCCTACGAGCAGTACTTC. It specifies CASSSMDRQPYEQYF.

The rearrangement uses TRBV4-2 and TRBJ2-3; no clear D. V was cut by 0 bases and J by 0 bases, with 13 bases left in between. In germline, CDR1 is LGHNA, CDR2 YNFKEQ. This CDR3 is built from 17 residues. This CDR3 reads CASSQESFSSSTDTQYF. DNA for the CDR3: TGTGCCAGCAGCCAAGAATCTTTTAGCTCCAGCACAGATACGCAGTATTTT.

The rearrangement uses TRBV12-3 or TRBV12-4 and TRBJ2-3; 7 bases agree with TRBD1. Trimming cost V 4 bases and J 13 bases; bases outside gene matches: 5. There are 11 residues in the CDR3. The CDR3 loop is CASSSLGQKYF. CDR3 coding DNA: TGTGCCAGCAGTTCTTTGGGACAGAAGTATTTT.

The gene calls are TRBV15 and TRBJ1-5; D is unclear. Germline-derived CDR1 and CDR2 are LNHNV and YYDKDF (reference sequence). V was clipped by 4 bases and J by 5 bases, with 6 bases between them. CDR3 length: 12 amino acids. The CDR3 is CATSTIYQPQHF. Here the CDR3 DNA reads TGTGCCACCAGCACGATCTATCAGCCCCAGCATTTT.

CDR3 sequence: CASTGTDYEQYF. DNA of the CDR3: TGTGCCAGTACCGGGACAGACTACGAGCAGTACTTC. The V and J genes are TRBV25-1 and TRBJ2-7, with 7 positions matching TRBD1. This CDR3 spans 12 amino acids. V was clipped by 9 bases and J by 3 bases; unmatched bases: 5. CDR1 and CDR2 from the germline V gene are MGHDK and SYGVNS.

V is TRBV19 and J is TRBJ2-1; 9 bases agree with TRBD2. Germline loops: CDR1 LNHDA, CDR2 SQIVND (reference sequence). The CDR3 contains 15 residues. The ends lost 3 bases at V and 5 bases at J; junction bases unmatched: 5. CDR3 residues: CASSIRRGGNNEQFF. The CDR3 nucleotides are TGTGCCAGTAGTATTCGGCGGGGGGGGAACAATGAGCAGTTCTTC.

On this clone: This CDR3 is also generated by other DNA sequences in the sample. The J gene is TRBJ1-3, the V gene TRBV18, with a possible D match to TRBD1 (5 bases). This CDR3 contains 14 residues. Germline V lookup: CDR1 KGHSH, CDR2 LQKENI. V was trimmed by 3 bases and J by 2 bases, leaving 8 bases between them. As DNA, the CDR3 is TGTGCCAGCTCACCCCAGGGAGCTGGAAACACCATATATTTT. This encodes CASSPQGAGNTIYF.

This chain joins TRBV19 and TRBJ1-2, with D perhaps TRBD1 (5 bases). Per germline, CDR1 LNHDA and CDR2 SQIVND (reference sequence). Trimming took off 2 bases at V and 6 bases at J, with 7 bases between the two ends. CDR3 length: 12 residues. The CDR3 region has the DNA TGTGCCAGTAGTATACAGGGCAATGGCTACACCTTC. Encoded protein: CASSIQGNGYTF.

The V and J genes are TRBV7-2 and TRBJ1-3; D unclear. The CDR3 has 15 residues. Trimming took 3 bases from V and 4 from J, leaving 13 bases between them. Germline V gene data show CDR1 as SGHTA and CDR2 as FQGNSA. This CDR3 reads CASSLYGLSGNTIYF. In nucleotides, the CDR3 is TGTGCCAGCAGCTTGTACGGGCTCTCAGGAAACACCATATATTTT.

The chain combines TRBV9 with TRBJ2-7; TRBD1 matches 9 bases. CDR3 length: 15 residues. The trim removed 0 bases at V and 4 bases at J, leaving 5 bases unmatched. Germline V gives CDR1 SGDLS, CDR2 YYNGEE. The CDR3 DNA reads TGTGCCAGCAGCGTAGGGGGGACAGGGAGTTACGAGCAGTACTTC. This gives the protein CASSVGGTGSYEQYF. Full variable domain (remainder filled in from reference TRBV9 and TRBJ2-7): DSGVTQTPKHLITATGQRVTLRCSPRSGDLSVYWYQQSLDQGLQFLIQYYNGEERAKGNILERFSAQQFPDLHSELNLSSLELGDSALYFCASSVGGTGSYEQYFGPGTRLTVT.

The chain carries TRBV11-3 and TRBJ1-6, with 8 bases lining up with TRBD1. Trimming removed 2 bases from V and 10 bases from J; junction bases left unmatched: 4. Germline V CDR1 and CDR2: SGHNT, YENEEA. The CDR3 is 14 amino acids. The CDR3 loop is CASSLLQGDSPLHF. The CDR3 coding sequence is TGTGCCAGCAGCTTACTACAGGGGGACTCACCCCTCCACTTT. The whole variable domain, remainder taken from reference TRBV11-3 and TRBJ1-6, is EAGVVQSPRYKIIEKKQPVAFWCNPISGHNTLYWYLQNLGQGPELLIRYENEEAVDDSQLPKDRFSAERLKGVDSTLKIQPAELGDSAVYLCASSLLQGDSPLHFGNGTRLTVT.

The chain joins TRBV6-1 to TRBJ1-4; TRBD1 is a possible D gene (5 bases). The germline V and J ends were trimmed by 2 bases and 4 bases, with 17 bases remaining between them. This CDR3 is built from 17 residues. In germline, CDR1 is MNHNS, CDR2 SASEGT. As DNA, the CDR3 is TGTGCCAGCAGTGAACCGGGACGGCCCCGAGGTAATGAAAAACTGTTTTTT. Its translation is CASSEPGRPRGNEKLFF.

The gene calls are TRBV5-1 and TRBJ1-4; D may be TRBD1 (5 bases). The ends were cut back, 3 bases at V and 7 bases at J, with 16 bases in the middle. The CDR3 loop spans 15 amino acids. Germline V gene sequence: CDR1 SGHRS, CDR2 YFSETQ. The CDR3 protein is CASSSHRDLPEKLFF. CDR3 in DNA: TGCGCCAGCAGCTCGCACCGGGACCTTCCTGAAAAACTGTTTTTT.

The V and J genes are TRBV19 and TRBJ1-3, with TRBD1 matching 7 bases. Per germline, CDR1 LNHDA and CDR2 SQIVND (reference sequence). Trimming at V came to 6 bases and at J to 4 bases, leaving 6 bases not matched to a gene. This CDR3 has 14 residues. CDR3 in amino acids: CASSPGQPGNTIYF. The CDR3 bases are TGTGCCAGTAGCCCGGGACAGCCGGGAAACACCATATATTTT. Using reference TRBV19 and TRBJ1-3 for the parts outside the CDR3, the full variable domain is DGGITQSPKYLFRKEGQNVTLSCEQNLNHDAMYWYRQDPGQGLRLIYYSQIVNDFQKGDIAEGYSVSREKKESFPLTVTSAQKNPTAFYLCASSPGQPGNTIYFGEGSWLTVV.

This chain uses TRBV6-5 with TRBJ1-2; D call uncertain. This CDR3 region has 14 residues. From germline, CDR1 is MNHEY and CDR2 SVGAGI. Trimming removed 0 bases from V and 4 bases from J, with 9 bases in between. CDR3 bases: TGTGCCAGCAGTTACTCAACAGACATCTATGGCTACACCTTC. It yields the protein CASSYSTDIYGYTF.

Written as DNA, the CDR3 is TGCGCCAGCAGTGGGACGGCGCGGCTCCCATTCACAGATACGCAGTATTTT. It encodes CASSGTARLPFTDTQYF. The chain carries TRBV10-1 and TRBJ2-3; D not certain. CDR3 length equals 17 residues. V was cut by 4 bases and J by 2 bases, with 19 bases left in between. Germline lookup yields CDR1 WNHNN and CDR2 SYGVQD (reference sequence).

The chain's CDR3 is CASSEGWGLGEQYF. CDR3 nucleotide sequence: TGTGCCAGCAGTGAAGGTTGGGGGCTCGGGGAGCAGTACTTC. The V call is TRBV6-1, the J call TRBJ2-7; possible D gene TRBD1, 6 bases. CDR1 MNHNS and CDR2 SASEGT come from the germline V gene. The CDR3 loop spans 14 amino acids. The ends were cut back, 1 base at V and 7 bases at J, with 14 bases in the middle.

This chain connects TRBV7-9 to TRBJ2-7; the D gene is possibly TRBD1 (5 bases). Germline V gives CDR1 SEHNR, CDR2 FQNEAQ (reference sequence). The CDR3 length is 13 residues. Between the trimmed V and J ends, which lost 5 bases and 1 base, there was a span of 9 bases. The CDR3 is CASSTDTSYEQYF. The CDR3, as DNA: TGTGCCAGCAGCACGGACACTTCCTACGAGCAGTACTTC. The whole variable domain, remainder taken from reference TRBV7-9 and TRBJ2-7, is DTGVSQNPRHKITKRGQNVTFRCDPISEHNRLYWYRQTLGQGPEFLTYFQNEAQLEKSRLLSDRFSAERPKGSFSTLEIQRTEQGDSAMYLCASSTDTSYEQYFGPGTRLTVT.

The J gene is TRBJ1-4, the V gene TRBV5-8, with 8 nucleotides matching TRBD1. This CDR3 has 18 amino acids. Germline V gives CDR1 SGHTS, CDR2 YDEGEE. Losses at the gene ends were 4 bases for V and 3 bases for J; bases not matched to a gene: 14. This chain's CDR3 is CASSRWDQPGQANEKLFF. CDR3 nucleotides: TGTGCCAGCAGCCGGTGGGATCAGCCGGGACAGGCTAATGAAAAACTGTTTTTT. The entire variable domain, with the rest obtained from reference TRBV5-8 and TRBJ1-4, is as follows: EAGVTQSPTHLIKTRGQQATLRCSPISGHTSVYWYQQALGLGLQFLLWYDEGEERNRGNFPPRFSGRQFPNYSSELNVNALELEDSALYLCASSRWDQPGQANEKLFFGSGTQLSVL.

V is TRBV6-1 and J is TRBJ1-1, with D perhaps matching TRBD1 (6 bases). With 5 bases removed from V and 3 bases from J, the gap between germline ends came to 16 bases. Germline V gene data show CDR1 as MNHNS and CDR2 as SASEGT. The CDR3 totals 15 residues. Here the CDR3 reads CASSKTGLPYTEAFF. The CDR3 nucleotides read TGTGCCAGCAGTAAGACAGGCCTCCCGTACACTGAAGCTTTCTTT.

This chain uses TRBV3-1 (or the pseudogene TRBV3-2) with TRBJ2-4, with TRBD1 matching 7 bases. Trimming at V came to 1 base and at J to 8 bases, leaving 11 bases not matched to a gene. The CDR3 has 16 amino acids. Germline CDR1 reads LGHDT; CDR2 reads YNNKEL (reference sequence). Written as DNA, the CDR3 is TGTGCCAGCAGCCAAGGCGTAGGGGGCGGAAGGGACATTCAGTACTTC. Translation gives CASSQGVGGGRDIQYF.

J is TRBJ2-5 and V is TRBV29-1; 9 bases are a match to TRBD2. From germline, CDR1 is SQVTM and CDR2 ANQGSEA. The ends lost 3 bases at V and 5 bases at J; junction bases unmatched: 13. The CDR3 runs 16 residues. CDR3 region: CSVEGGASGVGETQYF. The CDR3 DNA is TGCAGCGTTGAGGGAGGAGCTAGCGGGGTGGGGGAGACCCAGTACTTC.

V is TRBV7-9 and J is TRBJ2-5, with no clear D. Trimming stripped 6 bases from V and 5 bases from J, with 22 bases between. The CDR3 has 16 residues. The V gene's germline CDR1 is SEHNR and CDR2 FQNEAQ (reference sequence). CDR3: CASSFHTEAPWETQYF. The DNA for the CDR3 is TGTGCCAGCAGTTTCCATACCGAGGCTCCGTGGGAGACCCAGTACTTC.

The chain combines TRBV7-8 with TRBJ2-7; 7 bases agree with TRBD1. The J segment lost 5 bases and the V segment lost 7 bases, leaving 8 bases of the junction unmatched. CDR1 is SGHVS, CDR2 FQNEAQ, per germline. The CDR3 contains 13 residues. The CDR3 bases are TGTGCCAGCACTTCACAGGGGAAAGACGAGCAGTACTTC. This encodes CASTSQGKDEQYF.

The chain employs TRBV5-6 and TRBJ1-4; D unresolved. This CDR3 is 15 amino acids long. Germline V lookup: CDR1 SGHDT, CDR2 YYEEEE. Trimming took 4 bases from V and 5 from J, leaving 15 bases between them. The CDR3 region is CASSNLNLVNEKLFF. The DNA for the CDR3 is TGTGCCAGCAGCAACCTCAACCTTGTGAATGAAAAACTGTTTTTT.

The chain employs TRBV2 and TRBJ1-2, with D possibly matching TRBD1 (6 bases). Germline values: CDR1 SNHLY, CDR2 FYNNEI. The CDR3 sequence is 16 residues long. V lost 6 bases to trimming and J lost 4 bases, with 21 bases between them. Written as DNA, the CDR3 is TGTGCCAGCAGCCCCACACAACAGGGAATCCTCTATGGCTACACCTTC. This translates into CASSPTQQGILYGYTF.